This is a list of T cell receptor beta chains from one sample in a study of blood T cell repertoires in COVID-19. Produced via immunoSEQ multiplex PCR; TCRdb's table is partial and in-frame only. The repertoire consists of 87,000 or so clones, with roughly 90% occurring once and the leading ten covering less than 3.5%. The material sequenced was peripheral blood. Receptors were obtained from a woman in her forties or fifties with active or convalescent COVID-19. The CDR3 runs from the conserved cysteine through the conserved F or W. Fields, in order: V gene, D gene, J gene, clone size, CDR3 DNA, CDR3 protein. D genes are given only for firm matches. For some rows the clone size is stated as once, few or many, or as a class when expanded; others skip it.

TRBV24-1	.	TRBJ2-3	.	TGTGCCACCAGTGATTTTGGGCAGGGCACAGATACGCAGTATTTT	CATSDFGQGTDTQYF
TRBV7-2	TRBD1	TRBJ1-2	.	TGTGCCAGCAGCCTAAACAGGGGGCCACATGGCTACACCTTC	CASSLNRGPHGYTF
TRBV5-5	.	TRBJ1-5	.	TGTGCCAGCAGCTTGGTCCAGGGTCAGCCCCAGCATTTT	CASSLVQGQPQHF
TRBV6-5	.	TRBJ2-7	.	TGTGCCAGCAGTTCAGGGTCCGATTCGAGGGAGCAGTACTTC	CASSSGSDSREQYF
TRBV15	.	TRBJ2-7	.	TGTGCCACCAGCAGACCCTCCGAGGGTACCTACGAGCAGTACTTC	CATSRPSEGTYEQYF
TRBV4-2	TRBD1	TRBJ2-7	.	TGTGCCAGCAGCCAAGGGGGACAGGGGTACGAGCAGTACTTC	CASSQGGQGYEQYF
TRBV29-1	.	TRBJ2-1	.	TGCAGCGTTGAAGATAGCTCCAGCCCTTACAATGAGCAGTTCTTC	CSVEDSSSPYNEQFF
TRBV6-5	TRBD2	TRBJ2-7	once	TGTGCCAGCAGTTACTCGCCTAGCGGGGGGTCCTACGAGCAGTACTTC	CASSYSPSGGSYEQYF
TRBV5-1	TRBD1	TRBJ1-2	few	TGCGCCAGCAGACCCGACAGGGGAAGCTATGGCTACACCTTC	CASRPDRGSYGYTF
TRBV24-1	.	TRBJ2-1	.	TGTGCCACCAGTGATTTCGTGGGGGGACGGGATGAGCAGTTCTTC	CATSDFVGGRDEQFF
TRBV19	.	TRBJ2-1	.	TGTGCCACCCGTACCACTGGAGGCCATGAGCAGTTCTTC	CATRTTGGHEQFF
TRBV19	.	TRBJ2-3	.	TGTGCCAGTAGTATAGGGGCCAGAAGCACAGATACGCAGTATTTT	CASSIGARSTDTQYF
TRBV4-2	TRBD2	TRBJ2-7	.	TGTGCCAGCAGCCAGTCTCCTGCGGGGGATTACGAGCAGTACTTC	CASSQSPAGDYEQYF
TRBV24-1	.	TRBJ2-1	.	TGTGCCACCAGTGACCCGGACAGTTCTCATGAGCAGTTCTTC	CATSDPDSSHEQFF
TRBV5-6	.	TRBJ2-6	.	TGTGCCAGCAGCTTGGCCGGGTCAGGGATTAGCTCTGGGGCCAACGTCCTGACTTTC	CASSLAGSGISSGANVLTF
TRBV30	.	TRBJ1-2	.	TGTGCCTGGAATGAGAAGTTCACCAACTATGGCTACACCTTC	CAWNEKFTNYGYTF
TRBV23-1	TRBD1	TRBJ1-2	.	TGCGCCAGCAGTCTAACGAGGACAGGGGACGAAGAAGGCTACACCTTC	CASSLTRTGDEEGYTF
TRBV4-2	.	TRBJ1-2	.	TGTGCCAGCAGCCCGTTAGAAGGGGTTGGCTACACCTTC	CASSPLEGVGYTF
TRBV7-2	.	TRBJ2-3	.	TGTGCCAGCAGCTTGGCGCGGAGCACAGATACGCAGTATTTT	CASSLARSTDTQYF
TRBV4-3	.	TRBJ2-2	.	TGCGCCAGCAGCCACACGATAACAGGGATATTTAACACCGGGGAGCTGTTTTTT	CASSHTITGIFNTGELFF
TRBV9	TRBD2	TRBJ2-1	.	TGTGCCAGCAGCAGCGGCGGGGGGGCCGGTGAGCAGTTCTTC	CASSSGGGAGEQFF
TRBV6-5	TRBD1	TRBJ2-5	.	TGTGCCAGCAGAACAGGGGGACGGGAGACCCAGTACTTC	CASRTGGRETQYF
TRBV24-1	.	TRBJ2-1	.	TGTGCCACCAGTCGCAAGCCTCAAGCGGGCACACTCTACAATGAGCAGTTCTTC	CATSRKPQAGTLYNEQFF
TRBV18	TRBD2	TRBJ2-5	once	TGTGCCAGCTCACGCGGGGTAGCGGGGTACCAAGAGACCCAGTACTTC	CASSRGVAGYQETQYF
TRBV7-8	TRBD1	TRBJ2-7	few	TGTGCCAGCAGCCCATACCGGGACAGGGGCTACGAGCAGTACTTC	CASSPYRDRGYEQYF
TRBV7-9	.	TRBJ1-1	.	TGTGCCAGCAGCTTAGTTGTAGGGAGCCTAAACACTGAAGCTTTCTTT	CASSLVVGSLNTEAFF
TRBV28	.	TRBJ2-1	.	TGTGCCAGCAGTTTAAGCGGTTACAATGAGCAGTTCTTC	CASSLSGYNEQFF
TRBV6-1	.	TRBJ1-4	.	TGTGCCAGCAGTGATCATGCAGATAATGAAAAACTGTTTTTT	CASSDHADNEKLFF
TRBV2	TRBD1	TRBJ2-4	.	TGTGCCAGCAGACGGACAGGGATGGTGGACATTCAGTACTTC	CASRRTGMVDIQYF
TRBV7-8	TRBD1	TRBJ2-7	.	TGTGCCAGCAGCTTAGCTGGGGACAGGGTTCACGAGCAGTACTTC	CASSLAGDRVHEQYF
TRBV6-5	.	TRBJ1-1	.	TGTGCCAGCAGTTCACAGGGTAACACTGAAGCTTTCTTT	CASSSQGNTEAFF
TRBV4-1	.	TRBJ1-2	.	TGCGCCAGCAGCCAAGATGGAGGGGCGGAAGGCTACACCTTC	CASSQDGGAEGYTF
TRBV6-5	.	TRBJ2-1	.	TGTGCCAGCACCCCGCAGTGGGCGGGGAATGAGCAGTTCTTC	CASTPQWAGNEQFF
TRBV9	.	TRBJ1-2	.	TGTGCCAGCAGCCCCTCCCCCTCGAGTGGCTACACCTTC	CASSPSPSSGYTF
TRBV5-1	.	TRBJ2-7	.	TGCGCCAGCAGCCTAGGCCAGACAGGAAACGACGAGCAGTACTTC	CASSLGQTGNDEQYF
TRBV23-1	TRBD1	TRBJ1-2	.	TGCGCCAGCAGTCAACCTCAATTACTTCAGCCGGGACAGGGTCTCGGTACCTTC	CASSQPQLLQPGQGLGTF
TRBV5-4	.	TRBJ2-1	.	TGTGCCAGCAGCTTAGGGGGGGCCAGCTCCTACAATGAGCAGTTCTTC	CASSLGGASSYNEQFF
TRBV5-3	TRBD1	TRBJ1-6	once	TGTGCCAGAAGCATGTACCGGGACAGACGACTTAATTCACCCCTCCACTTT	CARSMYRDRRLNSPLHF
TRBV28	.	TRBJ1-2	.	TGTGCCAGCAGTTTACCCGCCTCGGGTACTAACTATGGCTACACCTTC	CASSLPASGTNYGYTF
TRBV10-3	TRBD2	TRBJ2-1	.	TGTGCCATCAGTGTCTCGCTAGGGACTACCAACAATGAGCAGTTCTTC	CAISVSLGTTNNEQFF
TRBV6-4	TRBD1	TRBJ1-6	few	TGTGCCAGCAGTGTTGACAGGGTGAATTCGCCCCTCCACTTT	CASSVDRVNSPLHF
TRBV7-2	TRBD1	TRBJ2-2	.	TGTGCCAGCAGCTTTTTTCGGGCATTTGGACAGGGGTTTACCGGGGAGCTGTTTTTT	CASSFFRAFGQGFTGELFF
TRBV2	.	TRBJ1-5	.	TGTGCCAGCACCAGACTTTTAGGGAGTAATCAGCCCCAGCATTTT	CASTRLLGSNQPQHF
TRBV6-2/TRBV6-3	.	TRBJ1-1	.	TGTGCCAGCAGCCGACAAACCGGGCCCACGGGGACTGAAGCTTTCTTT	CASSRQTGPTGTEAFF
TRBV18	TRBD1	TRBJ1-5	once	TGTGCCAGCTCACCGGGGACAGGGAGTCAGCCCCAGCATTTT	CASSPGTGSQPQHF
TRBV7-2	.	TRBJ1-1	.	TGTGCCAGCAGCTTAGCCGGACAGAACACTGAAGCTTTCTTT	CASSLAGQNTEAFF
TRBV7-2	.	TRBJ1-6	.	TGTGCCATCCCACAAGGAGTGACGAGTAATTCACCCCTCCACTTT	CAIPQGVTSNSPLHF
TRBV27	.	TRBJ1-1	.	TGTGCCAGCAGTCCACATCCCGTCGGGGACACTGAAGCTTTCTTT	CASSPHPVGDTEAFF
TRBV2	TRBD1	TRBJ1-1	once	TGTGCCAGCAGTCTGGGACAGAACATACTTAACACTGAAGCTTTCTTT	CASSLGQNILNTEAFF
TRBV6-2/TRBV6-3	TRBD1	TRBJ1-1	once	TGTGCCAGCAGTTACTGGACAGGGTCGGTTGATACTGAAGCTTTCTTT	CASSYWTGSVDTEAFF
TRBV30	.	TRBJ1-5	.	TGTGCCTGGACCGGACGGGGAAACAATCAGCCCCAGCATTTT	CAWTGRGNNQPQHF
TRBV6-6	TRBD1	TRBJ1-5	few	TGTGCCAGCAGAACACAGGGGAGATGGAATCAGCCCCAGCATTTT	CASRTQGRWNQPQHF